Included here is one TCR beta chain sequence, with context. The CDR3 runs to 14 residues. Trimming shortened V by 5 bases and J by 3 bases, and 14 bases separated the two germline ends. CDR1 is SGHTA and CDR2 is FQGNSA in the germline V gene. The sample is drawn from a study of OX40 agonist ivuxolimab in advanced cancers. Study background: Participants, approximately 80% male, averaged roughly 60 years of age, ranging from about 23 to 90. Partial responses were recorded for three patients, including one with hepatocellular carcinoma and two with cutaneous melanoma.

Generated by immunoSEQ multiplex PCR, the TCRdb table keeps only in-frame clones and is missing some. Altogether over 60,000 clones are present, 70% to 90% being singletons, with the ten largest covering 1.5% to 2.5%. Patients were excluded for autoimmune disease history or systemic immunosuppression. Blood was sampled at baseline, cycle 4 day 1, and cycle 7 day 1. This sequence was found in an adult with an advanced solid tumor such as melanoma, head and neck, liver or kidney cancer. The specimen was CD4+ or CD8+ T cells sorted from blood, collected in a trial of the OX40 agonist ivuxolimab. This chain uses TRBV7-2 with TRBJ2-7, with D possibly matching TRBD1 (5 bases). CDR3 residues: CASSPTGNLYEQYF. CDR3 sequence (DNA): TGTGCCAGCAGCCCAACAGGAAATCTCTACGAGCAGTACTTC.